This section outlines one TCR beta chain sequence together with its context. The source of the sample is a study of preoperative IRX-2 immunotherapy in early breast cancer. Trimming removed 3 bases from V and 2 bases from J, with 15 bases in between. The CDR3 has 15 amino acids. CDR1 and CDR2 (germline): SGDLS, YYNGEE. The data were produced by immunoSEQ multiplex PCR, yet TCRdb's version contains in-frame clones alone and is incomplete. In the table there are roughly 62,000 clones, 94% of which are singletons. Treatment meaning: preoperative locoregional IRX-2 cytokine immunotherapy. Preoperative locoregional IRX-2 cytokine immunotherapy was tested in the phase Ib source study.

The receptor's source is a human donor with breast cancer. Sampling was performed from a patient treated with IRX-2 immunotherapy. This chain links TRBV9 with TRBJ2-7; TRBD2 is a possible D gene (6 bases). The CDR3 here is CASSERDSGPYEQYF. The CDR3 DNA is TGTGCCAGCAGCGAGAGGGATAGCGGTCCCTACGAGCAGTACTTC.